This TCR beta chain was observed in a study of CD8+CD57+ T cells in acquired aplastic anemia (dated by TCRdb to the late 2010s). Some background on the complete study: Extracted DNA from sorted CD4+ and CD8+ cells averaged around 3.3 ug, ranging from about 0.18 to 27.4 ug. CD8+CD57+ expansion was defined as frequency above the mean frequency observed in healthy subjects.

This clonotype has at least ten counts. Which antigen it targets is not known. Within one base of it there is no much larger clone, and no base qualities were kept. General findings and caveats noted by the study authors: Although 25 to 30 CD8+ CDR3 sequences were shared by patients and controls, these sequences appeared highly expressed in patients and within the immunodominant clones of patients. Between patients and healthy controls, no significant difference in CD8+ Simpson's diversity was found (P=0.060).

The patients picked for sequencing were ones in whom flow cytometry had shown an expansion of CD8+CD57+ cells. Every patient had a diagnosis of severe acquired aplastic anemia based on International Study of Aplastic Anemia and Agranulocytosis and Camitta criteria. No patient had received any therapy when blood was sampled. The study deep-sequenced TCR repertoires of sorted CD4+ and CD8+ blood T cells from severe aplastic anemia patients and healthy subjects. Patients were enrolled under clinicaltrials.gov protocols 00001620, 01623167, 00001397, 00071045, 00081523 and 00961064 in the USA. Ficoll-Paque density gradient centrifugation was used to isolate peripheral blood mononuclear cells. CD4+ and CD8+ T cells were sorted by FACS or magnetic beads before DNA extraction. Genomic DNA was used as template for profiling of TCR beta VDJ combinations and CDR3 sequences. An Illumina HiSeq 2000 was used for TCR repertoire sequencing. Processing in the source paper ran as follows. TRBV/TRBJ rearrangement plots, CDR3 size and DJ length profiles, and Simpson's diversity index were used to assess repertoires. The most abundant DNA sequence in the deep sequencing data was taken as the immunodominant clone. CDR3 amino acid sequences were screened for sharing across subjects and compared with published repertoires and the VDJdb database. The public sequencing data were trimmed at Q25 with fastp and processed into clonotypes with MiXCR by TCRdb, which kept only in-frame beta chains. Each CDR3 protein appears once, grouped with its most common genes and DNA. The V and J calls reflect TCRdb's pipeline rather than the authors' work. The sample table contains 200,000 or so distinct CDR3 sequences; only one count was recorded for almost 50% of them. Around 20% of the sample rests with the top ten.

V has 4 bases trimmed and J has 5 bases trimmed; junction bases matching no gene number 17. The germline V gene encodes CDR1 SGHRS and CDR2 YFSETQ. Including cysteine and phenylalanine, the CDR3 has 17 amino acids. Only CDR3 DNA remains: 51 bases, in frame from the first base. The sequenced sample consisted of sorted CD4+, CD8+, or CD8+CD57+ T cells (not recorded which) from PBMCs. This TCR was recovered from a human donor with aplastic anemia. The rearranged segments are TRBV5-1 and TRBJ1-1; 7 nucleotides in the junction match TRBD1. This receptor has the CDR3 CASSPYPDSGQTTEAFF. DNA sequence: TGCGCCAGCAGCCCGTACCCAGACTCGGGACAGACGACTGAAGCTTTCTTT.